The 30 T cell receptor beta chains presented below share a single source sample, sequenced in a study of T cell responses to AZD1222 COVID-19 vaccine. Clones were read by immunoSEQ multiplex PCR, and TCRdb kept only the in-frame ones, dropping some. This sample has more than 95,000 clones, with 86% found just once. The sample was peripheral blood, taken 28 days after the second AZD1222 dose. The receptor set was obtained from an adult who received the AZD1222 COVID-19 vaccine.

This clone showed up just a few times. This chain connects TRBV5-1 to TRBJ1-5; 7 nucleotides line up with TRBD1. V gave up 0 bases and J gave up 5 bases; unmatched junction bases: 5. CDR3 length: 15 residues. Germline V CDR1 and CDR2: SGHRS, YFSETQ. For the CDR3, the DNA is TGCGCCAGCAGCTTGGGGGACAGACGAGATCAGCCCCAGCATTTT. Translated, it gives CASSLGDRRDQPQHF.

This CDR3 reads CASSFAGREQYF. DNA of the CDR3: TGTGCCAGCAGCTTTGCGGGCAGGGAGCAGTACTTC. The chain is built from TRBV5-4 and TRBJ2-7, with a possible D match to TRBD2 (5 bases). This CDR3 contains 12 residues. Looked up from germline, CDR1 is SGHNT and CDR2 is YYREEE (reference sequence). Trimming shortened V by 2 bases and J by 7 bases, and 10 bases separated the two germline ends.

The rearrangement uses TRBV4-1 and TRBJ1-1, with D possibly matching TRBD1 (5 bases). CDR1 and CDR2 (germline): MGHRA, YSYEKL. CDR3 length equals 15 residues. Trimming took 1 base from V and 3 from J, leaving 12 bases between them. CDR3 residues: CASSQGNSGDTEAFF. The CDR3 DNA sequence: TGCGCCAGCAGCCAAGGGAACTCGGGGGACACTGAAGCTTTCTTT.

Only a few counts were recorded for this clone. The chain links TRBV24-1 to TRBJ1-5; D remains unclear. Germline CDR1 is KGHDR and CDR2 is SFDVKD. The germline V and J ends were trimmed by 1 base and 7 bases, with 4 bases remaining between them. The CDR3 length is 12 residues. CDR3 DNA: TGTGCCACCAGTGATTTAGGGCAGCCCCAGCATTTT. Protein: CATSDLGQPQHF.

The chain combines TRBV6-5 with TRBJ2-7; 9 nucleotides align to TRBD1. The germline CDR1 and CDR2 sequences are MNHEY and SVGAGI. The CDR3 consists of 15 residues. The J segment lost 3 bases and the V segment lost 5 bases, leaving 8 bases of the junction unmatched. DNA of the CDR3: TGTGCCAGCAGTCCTCGGACAGGGGAGGTCTACGAGCAGTACTTC. Its translation is CASSPRTGEVYEQYF.

This chain links TRBV2 with TRBJ2-1; the D is unclear. This CDR3 contains 17 residues. Trimming cost V 6 bases and J 8 bases, with 26 bases left between them. Germline assignment: CDR1 SNHLY and CDR2 FYNNEI. This CDR3 reads CASRALGVLTKSDEQFF. CDR3 nucleotide sequence: TGTGCCAGCAGGGCTTTAGGCGTGTTGACCAAGTCGGATGAGCAGTTCTTC.

In DNA form, the CDR3 reads TGTGCCAGCAGTGACGCTGGGGGAAACTCCTACAATGAGCAGTTCTTC. Its translation: CASSDAGGNSYNEQFF. The rearrangement joins TRBV6-1 to TRBJ2-1, with D perhaps given as TRBD1 or TRBD2 (5 bases each). CDR3 length equals 16 residues. Germline V gene sequence: CDR1 MNHNS, CDR2 SASEGT. The germline V and J ends were trimmed by 3 bases and 0 bases, with 12 bases remaining between them.

In this sample, this clone turned up once. The chain uses TRBV19 and TRBJ2-7; D is undetermined. The CDR3 spans 15 residues. Between the trimmed V and J ends, which lost 1 base and 2 bases, there was a span of 12 bases. Germline V gene data show CDR1 as LNHDA and CDR2 as SQIVND (reference sequence). The CDR3 sequence is CASSIAGDTAYEQYF. CDR3 coding DNA: TGTGCCAGTAGTATAGCGGGTGATACGGCCTACGAGCAGTACTTC.

The chain carries TRBV7-9 and TRBJ2-7; D gene ambiguous. V shed 0 bases and J shed 2 bases, with 8 bases lying between them. Per the germline V gene, CDR1 is SEHNR and CDR2 is FQNEAQ (reference sequence). The CDR3 runs 14 residues. CDR3 DNA: TGTGCCAGCAGCTTAGCTCAGCTCACCTACGAGCAGTACTTC. This translates into CASSLAQLTYEQYF.

V usage is TRBV3-1 (or the pseudogene TRBV3-2) and J usage is TRBJ1-2; 8 bases align to TRBD1. The CDR3 consists of 15 residues. Germline CDR1 reads LGHDT; CDR2 reads YNNKEL (reference sequence). V lost 1 base to trimming and J lost 2 bases; unmatched junction nucleotides: 3. The chain's CDR3 is CASSQAAGGNYGYTF. For the CDR3, the DNA is TGTGCCAGCAGCCAAGCGGCAGGGGGCAACTATGGCTACACCTTC.

The chain links TRBV29-1 to TRBJ2-1, with 11 bases fitting TRBD2. The CDR3 length is 16 residues. The junction had 7 bases not matched to a gene; V was cut back by 0 bases and J by 6 bases. Per germline, CDR1 SQVTM and CDR2 ANQGSEA. The CDR3 coding sequence is TGCAGCGTTGAAGATCTGACTAGCGGGATAGTCAATGAGCAGTTCTTC. Translation gives CSVEDLTSGIVNEQFF.

V usage is TRBV10-3 and J usage is TRBJ1-1; D ambiguous. The germline gives CDR1 ENHRY, CDR2 SYGVKD. V was shortened by 6 bases and J by 2 bases, with 16 bases between the two germline ends. The CDR3 is 15 amino acids. The CDR3 bases are TGTGCCATCAGAGCCTCTGACACCAGAAACACTGAAGCTTTCTTT. Translated, it gives CAIRASDTRNTEAFF.

Regarding this clone: Other DNA sequences in this sample translate to the same CDR3. This chain uses TRBV29-1 with TRBJ1-1; D ambiguous. Trimming stripped 4 bases from V and 0 bases from J, with 3 bases between. The CDR3 has 11 residues. Germline V CDR1 and CDR2: SQVTM, ANQGSEA. This CDR3 reads CSVGLNTEAFF. The CDR3 DNA follows: TGCAGCGTTGGACTGAACACTGAAGCTTTCTTT. The full variable domain, completed using reference TRBV29-1 and TRBJ1-1, is SAVISQKPSRDICQRGTSLTIQCQVDSQVTMMFWYRQQPGQSLTLIATANQGSEATYESGFVIDKFPISRPNLTFSTLTVSNMSPEDSSIYLCSVGLNTEAFFGQGTRLTVV.

The CDR3 here is CASSVGGGPYEQYF. For the CDR3, the DNA is TGTGCCAGCAGCGTAGGAGGGGGACCCTACGAGCAGTACTTC. The rearrangement links TRBV9 to TRBJ2-7; maybe TRBD1 (6 bases). This CDR3 comprises 14 residues. Trimming cost V 0 bases and J 2 bases, with 9 bases left between them. Per germline, CDR1 SGDLS and CDR2 YYNGEE.

This chain uses TRBV25-1 with TRBJ2-7; TRBD1 agrees at 12 bases. V lost 6 bases to trimming and J lost 6 bases; unmatched junction nucleotides: 3. Germline lookup yields CDR1 MGHDK and CDR2 SYGVNS. This CDR3 spans 13 amino acids. The CDR3 DNA reads as TGTGCCAGCAGGGGACAGGGGGCATCCGAGCAGTACTTC. Translated: CASRGQGASEQYF.

The chain employs TRBV6-5 and TRBJ2-3; no clear D. Germline V gene data show CDR1 as MNHEY and CDR2 as SVGAGI. Trimming shortened V by 8 bases and J by 5 bases, and 11 bases separated the two germline ends. The CDR3 is made up of 12 amino acids. As DNA, the CDR3 is TGTGCCAGCGGGCAGAGAAAAGATACGCAGTATTTT. It specifies CASGQRKDTQYF.

The chain joins TRBV6-5 to TRBJ1-2, with 7 bases that match TRBD1. Germline CDR1 reads MNHEY; CDR2 reads SVGAGI. There are 14 residues in the CDR3. V dropped 6 bases and J dropped 8; count of bases not matched to a gene: 12. The CDR3 region is CASRPEGAGRGYTF. The CDR3 DNA follows: TGTGCCAGCAGACCCGAGGGGGCTGGGCGCGGCTACACCTTC.

This chain links TRBV27 with TRBJ2-7; TRBD2 aligns across 7 bases. Germline lookup yields CDR1 MNHEY and CDR2 SMNVEV (reference sequence). The CDR3 is 14 residues long. V was pared by 5 bases and J by 2 bases, with 6 bases of the junction left unmatched. CDR3 DNA: TGTGCCAGCAGTCGTACTAGCGCTGCCTACGAGCAGTACTTC. Translated, it gives CASSRTSAAYEQYF.

The chain recombines TRBV7-2 with TRBJ2-3; D is perhaps TRBD1 (7 bases). The length of the CDR3 is 16 residues. The germline V and J ends were trimmed by 2 bases and 1 base, with 13 bases remaining between them. The germline V gene encodes CDR1 SGHTA and CDR2 FQGNSA. The CDR3 protein is CASSLQGGVGTDTQYF. The DNA for the CDR3 is TGTGCCAGCAGCTTACAGGGGGGAGTGGGCACAGATACGCAGTATTTT.

The V call is TRBV20-1, the J call TRBJ2-7; D not certain. The V end was cut by 3 bases, the J end by 5 bases, with 14 bases between. Germline V gene lookup returns CDR1 DFQATT and CDR2 SNEGSKA (reference sequence). The CDR3 is 13 amino acids. In DNA, the CDR3 is TGCAGTGCTAGTTCGTCCTTTGTGAACGAGCAGTACTTC. Translation gives CSASSSFVNEQYF.

V gene TRBV3-1 (or the pseudogene TRBV3-2) combines with J gene TRBJ2-1; TRBD2 agrees at 10 bases. The CDR3 is 15 residues long. Germline V gene sequence: CDR1 LGHDT, CDR2 YNNKEL (reference sequence). V was pared by 1 base and J by 9 bases, with 6 bases of the junction left unmatched. This CDR3 reads CASSQGGTSESEQFF. The CDR3 DNA reads as TGTGCCAGCAGCCAAGGAGGGACTAGCGAAAGTGAGCAGTTCTTC.

V gene TRBV4-3 combines with J gene TRBJ2-1; TRBD2 agrees at 11 bases. Unmatched junction bases numbered 5, after V lost 3 bases and J lost 4 bases. Germline V CDR1 and CDR2: LGHNA, YSLEER. There are 16 residues in the CDR3. CDR3 region: CASSQAGTSGYNEQFF. As DNA, the CDR3 is TGCGCCAGCAGCCAGGCCGGGACTAGCGGTTACAATGAGCAGTTCTTC.

The chain couples TRBV30 to TRBJ2-7; 8 bases fit TRBD1. The CDR3 consists of 13 residues. CDR1 is GTSNPN, CDR2 SVGIG, per germline (reference sequence). Trimming removed 4 bases from V and 3 bases from J; junction bases left unmatched: 5. Here the CDR3 reads CAWTRGQDYEQYF. The DNA for the CDR3 is TGTGCCTGGACTAGGGGACAGGACTACGAGCAGTACTTC.

The chain employs TRBV7-6 and TRBJ2-3; TRBD2 agrees at 11 bases. Trimming removed 1 base from V and 7 bases from J; junction bases left unmatched: 7. The CDR3 has 16 amino acids. Looked up from germline, CDR1 is SGHVS and CDR2 is FNYEAQ. CDR3: CASSLGVTSGKYTQYF. The CDR3, as DNA: TGTGCCAGCAGCTTAGGTGTGACTAGCGGGAAATATACGCAGTATTTT.

V and J are TRBV10-2 and TRBJ2-3; D is unclear. The length of the CDR3 is 11 residues. Germline lookup yields CDR1 WSHSY and CDR2 SAAADI. The V end was cut by 8 bases, the J end by 2 bases, with 5 bases between. Here the CDR3 reads CASGNTDTQYF. The CDR3 bases are TGCGCCAGCGGGAACACAGATACGCAGTATTTT.

The chain uses TRBV18 and TRBJ2-7; a possible D gene is TRBD1 (6 bases). V was cut by 3 bases and J by 11 bases, with 38 bases left in between. In germline, CDR1 is KGHSH, CDR2 LQKENI. The CDR3 is 20 amino acids. In DNA form, the CDR3 reads TGTGCCAGCTCACCTAGACAGGACTCCCCTACGAGCAGTTGGGTTGCGAGGAAGTACTTC. This encodes CASSPRQDSPTSSWVARKYF.

The CDR3 protein is CASSENSSGGHEQYF. The DNA of the CDR3 is TGTGCCAGCAGTGAAAATTCTAGCGGCGGGCACGAGCAGTACTTC. The chain uses TRBV2 and TRBJ2-7, with TRBD2 identical over 7 bases. The CDR3 is 15 residues long. V shed 2 bases, J shed 5 bases, and the junction held 9 bases outside the gene matches. Germline CDR1 is SNHLY and CDR2 is FYNNEI.

The gene calls are TRBV15 and TRBJ1-4; no clear D gene. Germline lookup yields CDR1 LNHNV and CDR2 YYDKDF (reference sequence). V was pared by 0 bases and J by 0 bases, with 11 bases between. CDR3 length: 17 amino acids. As DNA, the CDR3 is TGTGCCACCAGCAGAGATCTCGGTTCTGCAACTAATGAAAAACTGTTTTTT. This sequence encodes CATSRDLGSATNEKLFF.

The chain has TRBV21-1 and TRBJ1-4. TRBV21-1 is flagged as a pseudogene. The CDR3 spans 18 residues. CDR3 nucleotides: TGTGCCAGCAGCAACTTGGGACCGCGCCTGGGGACTAATGAAAAACTGTTTTTT. This gives the protein CASSNLGPRLGTNEKLFF.

V and J are TRBV4-1 and TRBJ2-1; 7 positions match TRBD2. The J segment lost 7 bases and the V segment lost 6 bases, leaving 9 bases of the junction unmatched. The germline V gene has CDR1 MGHRA and CDR2 YSYEKL. CDR3 length equals 14 residues. CDR3 sequence reads: CASSNSGRRNEQFF. The DNA for the CDR3 is TGCGCCAGCAGTAATAGCGGGCGGAGGAATGAGCAGTTCTTC.